Listed below are T cell receptor beta chains from one sample, sequenced in a study of glioma-infiltrating T cells after dendritic cell vaccination. Here immunoSEQ multiplex PCR was the method, and the copy in TCRdb shows in-frame clones only, minus some. Of about 64,000 clones in the sample, around nine tenths were seen once. The sequencing used blood, collected after dendritic cell vaccination. The receptors come from a human donor with glioblastoma. Both conserved end residues are part of each CDR3. D genes are given only for firm matches. Expanded clones get a size class; other rows say once, few or many, or leave the size out.

TRBJ2-6	.	TRBV30	.	CAWRRGMTKSGANVLTF	TGTGCCTGGCGGAGGGGAATGACTAAGTCTGGGGCCAACGTCCTGACTTTC
TRBJ2-1	TRBD2	TRBV5-1	.	CASSLTSGSYNEQFF	TGCGCCAGCAGCTTGACTAGCGGGTCCTACAATGAGCAGTTCTTC
TRBJ2-3	.	TRBV6-4	.	CASSRGGVGDTQYF	TGTGCCAGCAGTCGGGGCGGGGTTGGAGATACGCAGTATTTT
TRBJ2-1	TRBD2	TRBV5-1	.	CASSSGTSGINEQFF	TGCGCCAGCAGCTCCGGGACTAGCGGGATAAATGAGCAGTTCTTC
TRBJ1-2	.	TRBV25-1	.	CASSEFTGQFYGYTF	TGTGCCAGCAGTGAATTTACCGGACAGTTTTATGGCTACACCTTC
TRBJ2-1	.	TRBV15	.	CATSRVTNSYNEQFF	TGTGCCACCAGCAGAGTTACTAACTCCTACAATGAGCAGTTCTTC
TRBJ2-7	TRBD1	TRBV10-3	.	CAISGGDRGPPYEQYF	TGTGCCATCAGTGGAGGGGACAGGGGGCCCCCGTACGAGCAGTACTTC
TRBJ2-1	.	TRBV28	.	CASSPISLDSSSYNEQFF	TGTGCCAGCAGTCCTATATCTCTGGACAGTTCATCCTACAATGAGCAGTTCTTC
TRBJ1-2	TRBD1	TRBV28	.	CASSPGGQGLYYGYTF	TGTGCCAGCTCACCGGGCGGACAGGGGCTTTACTATGGCTACACCTTC
TRBJ1-2	.	TRBV5-8	.	CASSQGPSGGRGYTF	TGTGCCAGCAGCCAAGGGCCCTCGGGGGGCCGAGGCTACACCTTC
TRBJ1-2	.	TRBV11-2	once	CASSSTVNGYTF	TGTGCCAGCAGCTCCACAGTGAATGGCTACACCTTC
TRBJ1-1	TRBD1	TRBV5-6	.	CASSLVAGGKSEAFF	TGTGCCAGCAGCTTGGTGGCAGGGGGGAAGTCTGAAGCTTTCTTT
TRBJ1-4	TRBD1	TRBV18	few	CASSLNQGAQEKLFF	TGTGCCAGCTCACTAAACCAGGGGGCTCAGGAAAAACTGTTTTTT
TRBJ2-7	.	TRBV29-1	.	CSVAGQWDNEQYF	TGCAGCGTGGCAGGACAGTGGGACAACGAGCAGTACTTC
TRBJ2-7	TRBD2	TRBV5-1	.	CASSLGWLAGNYEQYF	TGCGCCAGCAGCTTGGGTTGGCTAGCGGGAAACTACGAGCAGTACTTC
TRBJ1-5	TRBD1	TRBV4-1	.	CASSLDRGGQPQHF	TGCGCCAGCAGCTTAGACAGGGGGGGCCAGCCCCAGCATTTT
TRBJ1-1	.	TRBV29-1	.	CSGKNQRPTEAFF	TGCAGCGGGAAAAATCAGCGACCCACTGAAGCTTTCTTT
TRBJ2-5	TRBD2	TRBV11-2	.	CASSLEVLAGIPRETQYF	TGTGCCAGCAGCTTAGAAGTGCTAGCGGGAATCCCCCGGGAGACCCAGTACTTC
TRBJ2-3	TRBD2	TRBV9	.	CASSVAPPGGGTDTQYF	TGTGCCAGCAGCGTAGCCCCTCCGGGAGGCGGCACAGATACGCAGTATTTT
TRBJ2-1	TRBD2	TRBV5-4	.	CASSLAGTSGQTEQFF	TGTGCCAGCAGCTTGGCCGGGACTAGCGGCCAGACGGAGCAGTTCTTC
TRBJ2-5	.	TRBV6-1	.	CASSEGLAGKETQYF	TGTGCCAGCAGTGAAGGCCTGGCGGGGAAAGAGACCCAGTACTTC
TRBJ1-3	TRBD1	TRBV9	.	CASSVPGGNTIYF	TGTGCCAGCAGCGTACCAGGGGGGAACACCATATATTTT